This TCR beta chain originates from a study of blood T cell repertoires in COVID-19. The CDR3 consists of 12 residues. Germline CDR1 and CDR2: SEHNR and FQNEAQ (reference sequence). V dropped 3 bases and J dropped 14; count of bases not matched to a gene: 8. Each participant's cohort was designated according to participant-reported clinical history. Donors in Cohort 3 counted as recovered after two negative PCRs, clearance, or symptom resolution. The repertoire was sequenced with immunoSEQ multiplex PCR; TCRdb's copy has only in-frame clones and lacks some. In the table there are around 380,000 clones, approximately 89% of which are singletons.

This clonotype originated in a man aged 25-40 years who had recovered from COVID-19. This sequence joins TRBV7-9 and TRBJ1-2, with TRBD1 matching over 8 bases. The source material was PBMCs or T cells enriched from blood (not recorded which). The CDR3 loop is CASSFSGGAFTF. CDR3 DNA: TGTGCCAGCAGCTTCTCAGGGGGCGCATTTACCTTC.